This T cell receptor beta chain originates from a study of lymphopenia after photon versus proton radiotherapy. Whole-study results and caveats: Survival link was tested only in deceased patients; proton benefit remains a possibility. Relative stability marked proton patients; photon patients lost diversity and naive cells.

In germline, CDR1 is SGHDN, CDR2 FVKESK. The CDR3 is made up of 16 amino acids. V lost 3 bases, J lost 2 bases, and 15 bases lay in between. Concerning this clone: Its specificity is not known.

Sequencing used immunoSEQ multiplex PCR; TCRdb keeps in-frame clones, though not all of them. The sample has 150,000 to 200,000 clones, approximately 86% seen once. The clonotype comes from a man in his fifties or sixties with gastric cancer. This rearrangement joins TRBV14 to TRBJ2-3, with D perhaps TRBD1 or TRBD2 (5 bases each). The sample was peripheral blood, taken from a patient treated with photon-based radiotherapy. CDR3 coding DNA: TGTGCCAGCAGCCAGCCTCCGGGACGGGACACAGATACGCAGTATTTT. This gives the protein CASSQPPGRDTDTQYF.